The present entry profiles one TCR beta chain with its context. This specimen belongs to a study of shared clonotypes between healthy human individuals. Looking at the study overall: Per donor, CD8 memory used one plate, CD8 naive used two, CD4 memory used three and CD4 naive used three.

Researchers divided each subset's genomic DNA evenly across several immunoSEQ plates. Using immunoSEQ multiplex PCR, the repertoire was profiled, and TCRdb retains in-frame clones only, with some absent. This sample carries over a million clones, 65% to 75% of them seen once, and the ten largest clones take around 1.5%. Naive CD45RA+ and memory CD45RA-negative subsets were split from CD4+ cells. Sample: memory CD4+ T cells sorted from blood. The sample's subset: CD45RA-negative fraction. This sequence originates from a man in his late teens or twenties in good health.

The chain's CDR3 is CASSPPDRGSWGLFF. CDR3 nucleotide sequence: TGTGCCAGCAGTCCCCCGGACAGAGGTTCTTGGGGTCTGTTTTTT. V usage is TRBV6-1 and J usage is TRBJ1-4; D is possibly TRBD1 (6 bases). The CDR3 runs 15 residues. V shed 5 bases and J shed 14 bases, with 24 bases lying between them. Germline CDR1 MNHNS, CDR2 SASEGT.